This record looks at one T cell receptor (beta chain) sequence and its context. Antigen unknown. From germline, CDR1 is SGHTA and CDR2 FQGNSA. Deletions cut 2 bases from V and 1 base from J, with 2 bases between. The CDR3 is made up of 13 amino acids. TCRdb's table, derived via immunoSEQ multiplex PCR, lists solely in-frame clones and lacks some. The sample comprises approximately 140,000 clones, approximately 88% of which are singletons, and more than 12% rests with the top ten. The data are from a study of T cell responses to AZD1222 COVID-19 vaccine. General study points: The CD4 TCRs associated with vaccination extended across spike and predominated at 160-218 and 743-854. No repertoire was sampled before or during the peak T cell response, only after it. Of the AZD1222 recipients, only five or six were seropositive at baseline. In the spike-specific TCR repertoire, nearly half reportedly target unmutated variant regions.

The sequence was collected from an adult in good health. The sample was peripheral blood, taken on day 0 of AZD1222 vaccination. The chain has TRBV7-2 and TRBJ2-2; the D is unclear. CDR3 protein: CASSLRNTGELFF. CDR3 coding DNA: TGTGCCAGCAGCTTAAGGAACACCGGGGAGCTGTTTTTT.